This T cell receptor beta chain was recorded in a study of blood T cell repertoires in COVID-19 (TCRdb year 2020). About the full investigation: The collaborator samples originated in the United States, Italy and Spain and spanned the acute and convalescent phases of COVID-19. The repertoires were made available in a free public database intended to serve as a resource for research on the immune response to SARS-CoV-2. Samples came from the ongoing ImmuneRACE study (first 160 participants) plus 1,254 subjects from 6 global collaborators. Deeply sampled blood TCRbeta repertoires from subjects exposed to, actively infected with, or recovered from COVID-19 were included in the dataset. Where available, HLA class I and class II types were taken from metadata supplied by the sample provider and were not determined by assay-based typing. A de-identified subject ID, COVID-19 status, age in years and sex were almost always included in the sample metadata. The prospective study material was composed of cDNA or gDNA derived from T cells, B-cell-depleted T cells, or PBMCs. General findings and caveats noted by the study authors: Clinical and demographic metadata were provided uncurated, with the amount varying by source and participant.

The immunoSEQ Assay, a bias-controlled multiplex PCR, was used to amplify TCRbeta CDR3 regions from genomic DNA. Per the original workflow: Within the assay, amplification of reference gene primers was used to estimate how many nucleated cells each sample contained. To quantify the absolute abundance of each unique TCRbeta CDR3 rearrangement, sequence reads were collapsed and filtered. For each sample, productive Simpson clonality was calculated as the square root of Simpson's diversity index over productive rearrangements. TCRdb holds this immuneACCESS table with in-frame rearrangements only. Some clones are missing; in checked studies, unresolved V genes explain under half, and the rest has no known cause. D and trimming were read from the DNA, whereas the V and J calls and clone size are those reported in that table. Counted in this sample were some 250,000 clones; roughly 86% of them appeared once. The ten largest clones capture 7.1% of the sample.

CDR1 WSHSY and CDR2 SAAADI were looked up in the germline V gene. The CDR3 has 13 amino acids, counting the end cysteine and phenylalanine. Only the CDR3 DNA is retained, 39 bases long and in frame from the first base. V was cut back by 4 bases and J by 7 bases, leaving a gap of 13 bases between them. As to this clone: Its antigen is unknown. No much larger clone exists at a distance of one base, and base qualities are not known.

The collaborating institutions used their own protocols to collect whole blood in K2EDTA tubes. For TCRbeta analysis, collaborator samples were shipped as frozen whole blood, as isolated PBMCs, or as DNA extracted from either sample type. The receptor was isolated from an older woman with active or convalescent COVID-19. The sample was peripheral blood. The sequence links TRBV10-2 to TRBJ1-2; no confident D gene assignment can be made. CDR3 protein: CASSGVAPLGYTF. The sequence in DNA is TGCGCCAGCAGTGGAGTTGCTCCACTTGGCTACACCTTC.